This T cell receptor (beta chain) was identified in a study of monozygotic twins with inflammatory bowel disease. From the 5' RACE reads, TCRdb lists one entry per CDR3 protein and no DNA. Reported are around 100,000 distinct CDR3 sequences; the ten largest clones contain less than 2%. The V gene's germline CDR1 is SQVTM and CDR2 ANQGSEA. The CDR3 runs to 11 residues. The sequence was obtained from a human donor with ulcerative colitis or Crohn's disease, or a healthy co-twin of an affected twin (not recorded which). The sequencing sample was made of blood. The V and J genes are TRBV29-1 and TRBJ2-3. The CDR3 spells CSVELGDTQYF.